The 21 T cell receptor beta chains listed next were all sequenced from one sample in a study of neurological immune-mediated disorders. The time point: longitudinal time-point 1 (baseline). TCRdb recomputed calls from the 5' RACE reads with MiXCR, one row per CDR3 protein. The sample has tens of thousands of distinct CDR3 sequences; approximately 3% are singletons. Material for sequencing was PBMCs. These receptors all stem from a woman in her sixties with multiple sclerosis.

This clonotype was counted many times. The chain couples TRBV7-6 to TRBJ1-1; 9 positions agree with TRBD1. Trimming at V came to 5 bases and at J to 6 bases, leaving 10 bases not matched to a gene. The CDR3 has 15 amino acids. The germline gives CDR1 SGHVS, CDR2 FNYEAQ. The DNA for the CDR3 is TGTGCCAGCAGCCGCGAGACAGGGGGTCCCGCTGAAGCTTTCTTT. It translates to CASSRETGGPAEAFF.

This clonotype appeared many times. The genes are TRBV9 and TRBJ2-7; TRBD1 matches 7 bases. CDR1 is SGDLS and CDR2 is YYNGEE in the germline V gene. V shed 2 bases, J shed 3 bases, and the junction held 5 bases outside the gene matches. The CDR3 length is 14 residues. The CDR3, as DNA: TGTGCCAGCAGCGTGGAACAGGGGAACTACGAGCAGTACTTC. This translates into CASSVEQGNYEQYF.

In its sample, this clonotype was seen many times. The rearrangement links TRBV5-1 to TRBJ1-3; D is perhaps TRBD1 (5 bases). Germline CDR1 is SGHRS and CDR2 is YFSETQ. The germline V and J ends were trimmed by 4 bases and 5 bases, with 10 bases remaining between them. This CDR3 has 13 amino acids. Here the CDR3 DNA reads TGCGCCAGCAGCCCCGAGGGACGAAACACCATATATTTT. This encodes CASSPEGRNTIYF.

The table lists this clonotype with many counts. V and J are TRBV10-3 and TRBJ2-1, with D perhaps being TRBD1 or TRBD2 (6 bases each). The germline V gene encodes CDR1 ENHRY and CDR2 SYGVKD. CDR3 length: 15 amino acids. Trimming stripped 6 bases from V and 4 bases from J, with 16 bases between. CDR3 nucleotide sequence: TGTGCCATCAGCGAGGGGGGACTCCAGTACAATGAGCAGTTCTTC. It translates to CAISEGGLQYNEQFF.

This clonotype was counted ten times or more. This rearrangement joins TRBV5-1 to TRBJ2-1, with unresolved D. The V end lost 0 bases, the J end lost 5 bases, and 6 bases lay between the germline ends. The germline CDR1 and CDR2 sequences are SGHRS and YFSETQ. This CDR3 region has 13 residues. The CDR3 DNA reads as TGCGCCAGCAGCTTGGGACCCAACAATGAGCAGTTCTTC. It is translated as CASSLGPNNEQFF.

This clonotype has a count of ten or more. The chain recombines TRBV12-3 or TRBV12-4 with TRBJ1-1, with no clear D. V dropped 6 bases and J dropped 6 bases, with 5 bases sitting between them. CDR3 length: 10 residues. The CDR3 sequence is CASSDSEAFF. The CDR3, as DNA: TGTGCCAGCAGCGACTCTGAAGCTTTCTTT.

Details on this clonotype: A much bigger clone sits one base away, suggesting this may be a read error. This chain joins TRBV10-3 and TRBJ1-5, with no clear D. CDR3 length equals 15 residues. The V end was cut by 6 bases, the J end by 2 bases, with 14 bases between. The germline CDR1 and CDR2 sequences are ENHRY and SYGVKD. In DNA, the CDR3 is TGTGCCATCAGCGAAGAAAATAGTGGCAATCAGCCCCAGCATTTT. Amino acids: CAISEENSGNQPQHF.

This clonotype was recorded at least ten times. The V call is TRBV5-1, the J call TRBJ2-2; D is perhaps TRBD1 or TRBD2 (6 bases each). The CDR3 totals 14 residues. Germline V gene lookup returns CDR1 SGHRS and CDR2 YFSETQ. Trimming shortened V by 2 bases and J by 6 bases, and 11 bases separated the two germline ends. CDR3 amino acids: CASSLNREAGELFF. The CDR3, as DNA: TGCGCCAGCAGCTTAAACAGGGAGGCCGGGGAGCTGTTTTTT.

This clonotype was detected many times. The chain employs TRBV7-9 and TRBJ2-7, with D perhaps TRBD1 (6 bases). Germline assignment: CDR1 SEHNR and CDR2 FQNEAQ (reference sequence). With 5 bases removed from V and 2 bases from J, the gap between germline ends came to 13 bases. There are 14 residues in the CDR3. CDR3 DNA: TGTGCCAGCAGCAACAACAGGGCTCCCTACGAGCAGTACTTC. Translated, it gives CASSNNRAPYEQYF.

This clonotype has ten or more counts. The chain carries TRBV20-1 and TRBJ1-2; 9 bases align to TRBD1. The CDR3 spans 16 residues. CDR1 is DFQATT and CDR2 is SNEGSKA in the germline V gene (reference sequence). V was pared by 3 bases and J by 6 bases, with 14 bases of the junction left unmatched. For the CDR3, the DNA is TGCAGTGCTAGGGGAAATGGACAGGGGAGTTTCGATGGCTACACCTTC. This gives the protein CSARGNGQGSFDGYTF.

In this sample, this clonotype turned up many times. This chain uses TRBV9 with TRBJ2-7, with 7 bases lining up with TRBD1. Trimming removed 0 bases from V and 1 base from J; junction bases left unmatched: 1. This CDR3 comprises 14 residues. Per the germline V gene, CDR1 is SGDLS and CDR2 is YYNGEE. CDR3 region: CASSVGDSSYEQYF. The CDR3 DNA sequence: TGTGCCAGCAGCGTAGGGGACAGTTCCTACGAGCAGTACTTC.

The table lists this clonotype with many counts. CDR3 nucleotide sequence: TGCAGTGCGGACCGCATCGGGGGAGGGTTCGACACTGAAGCTTTCTTT. It translates to CSADRIGGGFDTEAFF. This sequence joins TRBV20-1 and TRBJ1-1, with D possibly being TRBD1 (5 bases). Germline V gene lookup returns CDR1 DFQATT and CDR2 SNEGSKA (reference sequence). The CDR3 has 16 amino acids. V was clipped by 6 bases and J by 3 bases, with 23 bases between them.

This clonotype was counted many times. V and J are TRBV6-5 and TRBJ1-2, with TRBD1 identical over 8 bases. Germline loops: CDR1 MNHEY, CDR2 SVGAGI. J was trimmed by 8 bases and V by 2 bases; bases with no gene match: 10. CDR3 length: 15 residues. The CDR3 sequence: CASSYPGTGVEGYTF. For the CDR3, the DNA is TGTGCCAGCAGTTACCCCGGGACAGGTGTCGAGGGCTACACCTTC.

This clonotype was recorded at least ten times. CDR3 region: CSASGTGSNGYTF. CDR3 nucleotides: TGCAGTGCTAGCGGGACAGGGTCGAATGGCTACACCTTC. The chain is built from TRBV20-1 and TRBJ1-2; TRBD1 aligns across 9 bases. This CDR3 is built from 13 residues. V lost 3 bases, J lost 6 bases, and 5 bases stayed unmatched. Germline V gives CDR1 DFQATT, CDR2 SNEGSKA (reference sequence).

This clonotype has a count of ten or more. The V call is TRBV20-1, the J call TRBJ1-4; D remains ambiguous. The CDR3 is 11 amino acids. Germline assignment: CDR1 DFQATT and CDR2 SNEGSKA (reference sequence). V lost 3 bases and J lost 6, with 5 bases in between. CDR3 residues: CSASRDEKLFF. In DNA form, the CDR3 reads TGCAGTGCTAGTCGTGATGAAAAACTGTTTTTT.

Concerning this clonotype itself: This could be a read error, since a much larger clone is one nucleotide away. V and J are TRBV18 and TRBJ2-2, with D unresolved. Germline V gene lookup returns CDR1 KGHSH and CDR2 LQKENI. V shed 4 bases and J shed 1 base, with 10 bases lying between them. The CDR3 spans 15 residues. The DNA for the CDR3 is TGTGCCAGCTCACACACCTACTTGAACACCGGGGAGCTGTTTTTT. Translating gives CASSHTYLNTGELFF. The complete variable domain, with remaining parts taken from reference TRBV18 and TRBJ2-2, reads NAGVMQNPRHLVRRRGQEARLRCSPMKGHSHVYWYRQLPEEGLKFMVYLQKENIIDESGMPKERFSAEFPKEGPSILRIQQVVRGDSAAYFCASSHTYLNTGELFFGEGSRLTVL.

This clonotype has a count of ten or more. The V gene is TRBV2, the J gene TRBJ1-6; possibly TRBD1 for D (6 bases). Germline CDR1 reads SNHLY; CDR2 reads FYNNEI. The CDR3 spans 15 residues. V lost 4 bases to trimming and J lost 5 bases, with 12 bases between them. CDR3 nucleotides: TGTGCCAGCAGTGTAGGAGGGGGGAATAATTCACCCCTCCACTTT. This encodes CASSVGGGNNSPLHF.

The rearrangement uses TRBV18 and TRBJ1-1, with a weak D call TRBD1 (6 bases). The CDR3 contains 16 residues. V shed 4 bases and J shed 0 bases, with 15 bases lying between them. Per the germline V gene, CDR1 is KGHSH and CDR2 is LQKENI. This CDR3 reads CASSLQGGVMNTEAFF. Written as DNA, the CDR3 is TGTGCCAGCTCACTACAAGGGGGGGTCATGAACACTGAAGCTTTCTTT.

This clonotype has a count of ten or more. V usage is TRBV20-1 and J usage is TRBJ2-5, with TRBD1 matching 10 bases. CDR1 and CDR2 from the germline V gene are DFQATT and SNEGSKA (reference sequence). This CDR3 comprises 12 residues. Germline trimming cut 5 bases from V and 5 bases from J; bases unmatched to any gene: 2. CDR3 DNA: TGCAGTGCTGACAGGGGGCCGGAGACCCAGTACTTC. This codes for CSADRGPETQYF.

This clonotype was seen only a few times. The chain links TRBV6-4 to TRBJ2-2; D call uncertain. The CDR3 runs to 14 residues. Germline V CDR1 and CDR2: MRHNA, SNTAGT. The ends were cut back, 4 bases at V and 2 bases at J, with 8 bases in the middle. CDR3 nucleotides: TGTGCCAGCAGTGGATCCGCAAACACCGGGGAGCTGTTTTTT. This gives the protein CASSGSANTGELFF.

This clonotype was observed many times. This chain joins TRBV5-1 and TRBJ2-7; a possible D gene is TRBD2 (5 bases). In germline, CDR1 is SGHRS, CDR2 YFSETQ. The V gene lost 0 bases and the J gene lost 2 bases, with 12 bases spanning the gap. CDR3 size: 15 residues. CDR3 loop: CASSLGAPGTYEQYF. In nucleotides, the CDR3 is TGCGCCAGCAGCTTGGGGGCCCCGGGGACCTACGAGCAGTACTTC.